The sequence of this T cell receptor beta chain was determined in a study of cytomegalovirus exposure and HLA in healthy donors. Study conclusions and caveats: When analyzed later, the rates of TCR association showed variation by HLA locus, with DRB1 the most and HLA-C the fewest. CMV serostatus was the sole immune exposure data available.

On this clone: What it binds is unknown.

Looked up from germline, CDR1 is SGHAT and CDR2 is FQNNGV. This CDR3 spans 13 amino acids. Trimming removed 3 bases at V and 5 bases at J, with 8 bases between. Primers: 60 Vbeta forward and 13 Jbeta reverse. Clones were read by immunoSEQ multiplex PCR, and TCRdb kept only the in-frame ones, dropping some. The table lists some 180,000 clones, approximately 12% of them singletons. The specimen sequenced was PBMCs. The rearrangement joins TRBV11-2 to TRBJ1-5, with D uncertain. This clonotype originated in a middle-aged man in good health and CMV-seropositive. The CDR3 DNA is TGTGCCAGCAGCTTGAGAGAGCATCAGCCCCAGCATTTT. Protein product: CASSLREHQPQHF.